The TCR beta chain described here comes from a study of blood T cell repertoires in COVID-19. Background on the study: Nucleic acid was either cDNA or gDNA, and it came from T cells, B-cell-depleted T cells, or PBMCs.

Patients in Seattle were enrolled during active infection, then followed longitudinally. CDR3 length: 17 amino acids. This clone appeared a few times. The method was immunoSEQ multiplex PCR; TCRdb's version includes in-frame clones alone and lacks a portion of them. Of some 220,000 clones listed, 85% are singletons. The origin of this receptor is a woman in her 70s with COVID-19, enrolled during active disease. V is TRBV21-1 and J is TRBJ1-5. TRBV21-1 is a documented pseudogene. The sequencing input was peripheral blood. The CDR3 bases are TGTGCCAGCACCCCCTGGAGGAGGGAATGGAGCAATCAGCCCCAGCATTTT. This codes for CASTPWRREWSNQPQHF.